Below are 23 T cell receptor beta chains sequenced from a single sample in a study of T cells after yellow fever vaccination (dated by TCRdb to about 2019). Libraries were prepared through 5' RACE. Sequencing instrument: Illumina HiSeq 2500. TCRdb took the public reads, trimmed them with fastp at Q25, ran MiXCR for clone calling and kept in-frame beta chains. Every entry covers one CDR3 protein and lists the most common genes and DNA from its rows. The sample profile shows nearly 550,000 distinct CDR3 sequences; roughly 21% of them were found once. Jointly, the top ten make up roughly an eighth of the sample. The sample's treatment or condition, from its label and the paper: live attenuated yellow fever vaccine strain. Sequencing used PBMCs, obtained 15 days after the yellow fever booster vaccination. Receptors originate from a man between 25 and 39 years old who received the YFV17D yellow fever vaccine.

This chain connects TRBV20-1 to TRBJ1-1; D is ambiguous. CDR3 length: 12 amino acids. V lost 3 bases to trimming and J lost 1 base, with 6 bases between them. The germline V gene encodes CDR1 DFQATT and CDR2 SNEGSKA (reference sequence). CDR3 nucleotides: TGCAGTGCTAGTTCCACGAACACTGAAGCTTTCTTT. Translating gives CSASSTNTEAFF.

This clonotype was observed once. One end of the junction fails to match germline, which may point to a read error. The rearrangement uses TRBV6-1 and TRBJ2-1; 11 positions match TRBD2. The CDR3 spans 15 residues. In germline, CDR1 is MNHNS, CDR2 SASEGT. The CDR3 region is CASREGLAGFNEQFF. The CDR3 DNA is TGTGCCAGCAGGGAAGGACTAGCGGGTTTCAATGAGCAGTTCTTC.

The gene calls are TRBV9 and TRBJ2-1, with 9 bases aligning to TRBD2. From germline, CDR1 is SGDLS and CDR2 YYNGEE. After removal of 0 bases from V and 0 bases from J, the junction contained 4 bases not matched to a gene. The CDR3 covers 17 residues. DNA of the CDR3: TGTGCCAGCAGCGTAGGGACTAGCGCGAGCTCCTACAATGAGCAGTTCTTC. This translates into CASSVGTSASSYNEQFF. The whole variable domain, remainder taken from reference TRBV9 and TRBJ2-1, is DSGVTQTPKHLITATGQRVTLRCSPRSGDLSVYWYQQSLDQGLQFLIQYYNGEERAKGNILERFSAQQFPDLHSELNLSSLELGDSALYFCASSVGTSASSYNEQFFGPGTRLTVL.

This clonotype was counted between two and nine times. The V gene is TRBV7-2, the J gene TRBJ2-3, with D maybe TRBD2 (5 bases). Trimming removed 5 bases from V and 4 bases from J, with 13 bases in between. In germline, CDR1 is SGHTA, CDR2 FQGNSA. The CDR3 consists of 14 residues. The CDR3 here is CASSGRVGADTQYF. Written as DNA, the CDR3 is TGTGCCAGCAGCGGACGTGTCGGGGCAGATACGCAGTATTTT.

V usage is TRBV6-1 and J usage is TRBJ2-7, with TRBD1 identical over 10 bases. The V gene's germline CDR1 is MNHNS and CDR2 SASEGT. V lost 4 bases to trimming and J lost 5 bases; unmatched junction nucleotides: 5. The CDR3 contains 14 residues. Here the CDR3 reads CASSGWTGGHEQYF. Written as DNA, the CDR3 is TGTGCCAGCAGTGGATGGACAGGGGGGCACGAGCAGTACTTC.

The gene calls are TRBV20-1 and TRBJ2-3; 8 nucleotides agree with TRBD2. From germline, CDR1 is DFQATT and CDR2 SNEGSKA (reference sequence). V shed 5 bases, J shed 2 bases, and the junction held 6 bases outside the gene matches. CDR3 length equals 14 residues. Here the CDR3 DNA reads TGCAGTGCTTCCTATAGCGGGACCACAGATACGCAGTATTTT. It yields the protein CSASYSGTTDTQYF.

This clonotype was seen a handful of times. The J gene is TRBJ1-4, the V gene TRBV5-1; 7 bases are shared with TRBD1. In germline, CDR1 is SGHRS, CDR2 YFSETQ. The CDR3 runs to 14 residues. J lost 4 bases, V lost 4 bases, and 4 bases had no gene match. In nucleotides, the CDR3 is TGCGCCAGCAGCCCGGGACAGATTAATGAAAAACTGTTTTTT. Its translation is CASSPGQINEKLFF.

This clonotype has ten or more counts. The CDR3 coding sequence is TGCGCCAGCAGCTCGGGGACAGGGGAAAAACTGTTTTTT. Residues: CASSSGTGEKLFF. This chain connects TRBV5-1 to TRBJ1-4; 9 bases are shared with TRBD1. V was pared by 3 bases and J by 8 bases, with 2 bases of the junction left unmatched. The CDR3 consists of 13 residues. Germline lookup yields CDR1 SGHRS and CDR2 YFSETQ.

The chain combines TRBV3-1 with TRBJ2-1, with 14 bases matching TRBD2. The junction had 7 bases not matched to a gene; V was cut back by 2 bases and J by 13 bases. CDR1 and CDR2 (germline): LGHDT, YNNKEL (reference sequence). The CDR3 is 15 residues long. In DNA, the CDR3 is TGTGCCAGCAGCCAAACCGGGACTAGCGGGAGTTTCCAGTTCTTC. This encodes CASSQTGTSGSFQFF.

The chain couples TRBV6-5 to TRBJ2-5; D is uncertain. The V gene's germline CDR1 is MNHEY and CDR2 SVGAGI. The CDR3 runs 11 residues. V was pared by 2 bases and J by 5 bases, with 3 bases between. DNA of the CDR3: TGTGCCAGCAGTTACGCGGAGACCCAGTACTTC. Its protein is CASSYAETQYF.

This chain uses TRBV29-1 with TRBJ2-1; 10 bases are shared with TRBD2. The CDR3 contains 13 residues. V shed 4 bases and J 6 bases; nucleotides not matched to a gene: 3. Germline CDR1 and CDR2: SQVTM and ANQGSEA. DNA of the CDR3: TGCAGCGTTGGCGCTAGCGGGAGCAATGAGCAGTTCTTC. This gives the protein CSVGASGSNEQFF.

This clonotype was counted at least ten times. The chain joins TRBV7-2 to TRBJ2-6; D uncertain. Trimming stripped 4 bases from V and 9 bases from J, with 1 base between. CDR1 SGHTA and CDR2 FQGNSA come from the germline V gene. This CDR3 is 10 amino acids long. The CDR3 bases are TGTGCCAGCAGCTACAACGTCCTGACTTTC. This gives the protein CASSYNVLTF.

This clonotype was observed a few times. The chain joins TRBV18 to TRBJ2-7, with 9 bases aligning to TRBD2. V shed 3 bases, J shed 1 base, and the junction held 13 bases outside the gene matches. The CDR3 extends over 18 amino acids. CDR1 and CDR2 (germline): KGHSH, LQKENI. Here the CDR3 reads CASSPTLYQREVSYEQYF. The CDR3 coding sequence is TGTGCCAGCTCACCCACTCTCTATCAGCGGGAGGTTTCCTACGAGCAGTACTTC.

The chain employs TRBV15 and TRBJ2-3; TRBD2 might be the D (6 bases). CDR1 is LNHNV and CDR2 is YYDKDF in the germline V gene (reference sequence). The CDR3 sequence is 14 residues long. V was cut by 1 base and J by 5 bases, with 10 bases left in between. The CDR3 is CATSRAAGIDTQYF. CDR3 nucleotide sequence: TGTGCCACCAGCAGAGCGGCGGGGATAGATACGCAGTATTTT.

The chain links TRBV5-1 to TRBJ2-3; perhaps TRBD2 as D (5 bases). This CDR3 is 16 amino acids long. V was cut by 4 bases and J by 3 bases, with 18 bases left in between. CDR1 and CDR2 from the germline V gene are SGHRS and YFSETQ. CDR3 DNA: TGCGCCAGCAGCCCACCAAGCGCGAGGGTAACAGATACGCAGTATTTT. This sequence encodes CASSPPSARVTDTQYF.

J is TRBJ2-1 and V is TRBV5-5, with 10 bases identical to TRBD2. CDR1 is SGHKS, CDR2 YYEKEE, per germline (reference sequence). With 0 bases clipped from V and 3 bases from J, the junction kept 3 bases outside the gene matches. The CDR3 runs to 16 residues. CDR3 nucleotide sequence: TGTGCCAGCAGCTTGGCCGGGACTAGCGACTACAATGAGCAGTTCTTC. Translated, it gives CASSLAGTSDYNEQFF.

V usage is TRBV27 and J usage is TRBJ2-2; D unclear. The CDR3 consists of 15 residues. Per germline, CDR1 MNHEY and CDR2 SMNVEV (reference sequence). With 11 bases removed from V and 6 bases from J, the gap between germline ends came to 22 bases. The DNA of the CDR3 is TGTGCCCTGCCGGAAGGAGTTGAGTTGGCCGGGGAGCTGTTTTTT. It specifies CALPEGVELAGELFF.

The table lists this clonotype with many counts. The chain is built from TRBV7-9 and TRBJ2-1; perhaps TRBD1 as D (5 bases). V shed 6 bases and J shed 0 bases, with 12 bases lying between them. Looked up from germline, CDR1 is SEHNR and CDR2 is FQNEAQ (reference sequence). This CDR3 contains 15 residues. The CDR3 loop is CASSLRQSSYNEQFF. The CDR3 DNA follows: TGTGCCAGCAGTTTACGACAGAGCTCCTACAATGAGCAGTTCTTC.

This chain uses TRBV9 with TRBJ2-5; the D gene is possibly TRBD2 (5 bases). Germline V lookup: CDR1 SGDLS, CDR2 YYNGEE. There are 14 residues in the CDR3. Trimming took 0 bases from V and 5 from J, leaving 11 bases between them. The CDR3 DNA reads as TGTGCCAGCAGCGTAGCGTCGGGGTTCGAGACCCAGTACTTC. Translation gives CASSVASGFETQYF.

The CDR3 is CASSSGQGYEQFF. The CDR3, as DNA: TGTGCCAGCAGCTCAGGACAGGGCTATGAGCAGTTCTTC. The chain is built from TRBV7-8 and TRBJ2-1; 8 nucleotides match TRBD1. J lost 8 bases, V lost 4 bases, and 4 bases had no gene match. Germline assignment: CDR1 SGHVS and CDR2 FQNEAQ. The CDR3 contains 13 residues.

This chain uses TRBV5-1 with TRBJ2-3; 9 positions match TRBD2. There are 16 residues in the CDR3. After removal of 6 bases from V and 2 bases from J, the junction contained 10 bases not matched to a gene. CDR1 and CDR2 from the germline V gene are SGHRS and YFSETQ. The CDR3 protein is CASKRGVAGVTDTQYF. In DNA, the CDR3 is TGCGCCAGCAAAAGGGGGGTAGCGGGAGTCACAGATACGCAGTATTTT.

This chain joins TRBV7-7 and TRBJ2-7; 7 bases are a match to TRBD2. V was pared by 1 base and J by 3 bases, with 6 bases of the junction left unmatched. Germline values: CDR1 SSHAT, CDR2 FNYEAQ (reference sequence). The CDR3 contains 15 residues. The CDR3 is CASSLVAGEGYEQYF. The CDR3 DNA reads as TGTGCCAGCAGCTTAGTCGCGGGAGAGGGCTACGAGCAGTACTTC.

The V and J genes are TRBV7-2 and TRBJ2-4; D uncertain. Per the germline V gene, CDR1 is SGHTA and CDR2 is FQGNSA. V shed 2 bases and J shed 8 bases, with 16 bases lying between them. The length of the CDR3 is 15 residues. The DNA for the CDR3 is TGTGCCAGCAGCTTAATACTCATCCCCTCGGACATTCAGTACTTC. This translates into CASSLILIPSDIQYF.